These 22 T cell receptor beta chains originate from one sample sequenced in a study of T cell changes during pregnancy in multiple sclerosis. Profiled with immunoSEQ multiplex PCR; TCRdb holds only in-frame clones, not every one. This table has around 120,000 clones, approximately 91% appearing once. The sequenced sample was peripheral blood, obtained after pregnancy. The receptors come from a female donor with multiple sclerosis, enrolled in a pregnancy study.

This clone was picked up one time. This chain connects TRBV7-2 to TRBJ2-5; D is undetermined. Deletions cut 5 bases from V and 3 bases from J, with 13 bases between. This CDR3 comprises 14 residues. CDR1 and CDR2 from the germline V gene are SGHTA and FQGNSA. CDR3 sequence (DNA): TGTGCCAGCAGCCTACCGACTCCAAAAGAGACCCAGTACTTC. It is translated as CASSLPTPKETQYF.

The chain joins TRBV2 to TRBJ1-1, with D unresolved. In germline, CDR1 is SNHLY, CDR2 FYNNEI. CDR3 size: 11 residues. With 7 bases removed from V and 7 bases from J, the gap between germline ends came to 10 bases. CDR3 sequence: CASTSRHEAFF. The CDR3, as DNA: TGTGCCAGCACGTCTAGGCATGAAGCTTTCTTT. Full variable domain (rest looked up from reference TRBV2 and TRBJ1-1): EPEVTQTPSHQVTQMGQEVILRCVPISNHLYFYWYRQILGQKVEFLVSFYNNEISEKSEIFDDQFSVERPDGSNFTLKIRSTKLEDSAMYFCASTSRHEAFFGQGTRLTVV.

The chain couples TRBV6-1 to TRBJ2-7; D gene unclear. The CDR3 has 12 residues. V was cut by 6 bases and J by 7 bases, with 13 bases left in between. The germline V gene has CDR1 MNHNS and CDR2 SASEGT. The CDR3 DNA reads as TGTGCCAGCAGCATCAGAATCTTGGAGCAGTACTTC. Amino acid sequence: CASSIRILEQYF.

The CDR3 nucleotides are TGTGCCAGCAGCTTCGGGAGGCAAGAGACCCAGTACTTC. Its protein product is CASSFGRQETQYF. The rearrangement joins TRBV7-9 to TRBJ2-5; 7 nucleotides agree with TRBD2. Per germline, CDR1 SEHNR and CDR2 FQNEAQ (reference sequence). The CDR3 is 13 amino acids. The V segment lost 3 bases and the J segment 2 bases; nucleotides outside the gene matches: 0.

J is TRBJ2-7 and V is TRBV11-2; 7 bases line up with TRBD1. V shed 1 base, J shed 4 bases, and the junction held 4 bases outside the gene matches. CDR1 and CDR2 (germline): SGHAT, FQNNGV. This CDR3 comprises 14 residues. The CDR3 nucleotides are TGTGCCAGCAGCTTAGGGTCCAGGGGGTACGAGCAGTACTTC. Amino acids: CASSLGSRGYEQYF.

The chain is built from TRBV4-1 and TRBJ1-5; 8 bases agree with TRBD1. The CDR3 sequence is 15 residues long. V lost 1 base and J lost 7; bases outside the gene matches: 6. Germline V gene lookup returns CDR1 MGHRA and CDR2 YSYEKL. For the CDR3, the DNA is TGCGCCAGCAGCCAAGCCGGACAGGGTCGACAGCCCCAGCATTTT. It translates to CASSQAGQGRQPQHF.

This chain's CDR3 is CATTPDRGHEQYF. The CDR3, as DNA: TGTGCCACAACCCCGGACAGGGGCCACGAGCAGTACTTC. The J gene is TRBJ2-7, the V gene TRBV15; TRBD1 aligns across 9 bases. Germline CDR1 is LNHNV and CDR2 is YYDKDF (reference sequence). This CDR3 has 13 amino acids. V lost 9 bases to trimming and J lost 5 bases; unmatched junction nucleotides: 8.

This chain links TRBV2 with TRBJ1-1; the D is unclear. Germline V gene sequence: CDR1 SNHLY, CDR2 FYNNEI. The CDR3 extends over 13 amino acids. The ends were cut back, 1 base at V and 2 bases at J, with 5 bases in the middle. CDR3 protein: CASSEDGNTEAFF. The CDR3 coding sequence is TGTGCCAGCAGTGAAGACGGTAACACTGAAGCTTTCTTT.

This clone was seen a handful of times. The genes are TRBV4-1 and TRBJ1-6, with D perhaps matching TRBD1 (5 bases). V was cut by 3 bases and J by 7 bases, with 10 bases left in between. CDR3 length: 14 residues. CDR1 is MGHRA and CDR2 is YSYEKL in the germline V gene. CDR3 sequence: CASSQRDLNSPLHF. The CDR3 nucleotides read TGCGCCAGCAGCCAGCGGGACCTGAATTCACCCCTCCACTTT.

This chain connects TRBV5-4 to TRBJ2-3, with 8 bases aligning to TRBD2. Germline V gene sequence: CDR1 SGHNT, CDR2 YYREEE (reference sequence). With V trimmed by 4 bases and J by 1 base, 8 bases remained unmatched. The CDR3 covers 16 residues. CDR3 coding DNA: TGTGCCAGCAGCGCCCAGGGGCGGGGGGGCACAGATACGCAGTATTTT. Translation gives CASSAQGRGGTDTQYF.

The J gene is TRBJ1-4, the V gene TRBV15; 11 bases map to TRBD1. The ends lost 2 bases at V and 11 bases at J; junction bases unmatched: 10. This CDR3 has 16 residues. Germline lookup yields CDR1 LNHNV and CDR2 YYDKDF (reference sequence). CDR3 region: CATSRTIGDRGRKLFF. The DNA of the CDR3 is TGTGCCACCAGCAGAACTATCGGGGACAGGGGGAGGAAACTGTTTTTT.

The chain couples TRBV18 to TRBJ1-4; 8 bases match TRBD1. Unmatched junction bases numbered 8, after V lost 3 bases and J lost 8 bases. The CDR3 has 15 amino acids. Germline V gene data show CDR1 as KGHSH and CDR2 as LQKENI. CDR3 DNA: TGTGCCAGCTCACCTAATGGACAGGGAGGCGAAAAACTGTTTTTT. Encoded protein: CASSPNGQGGEKLFF.

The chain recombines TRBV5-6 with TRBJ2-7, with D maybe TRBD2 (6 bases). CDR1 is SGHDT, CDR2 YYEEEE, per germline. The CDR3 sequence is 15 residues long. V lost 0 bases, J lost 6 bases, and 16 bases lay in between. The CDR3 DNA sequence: TGTGCCAGCAGCTTGGCCGGGGGTACCGGAGGCGAGCAGTACTTC. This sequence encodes CASSLAGGTGGEQYF.

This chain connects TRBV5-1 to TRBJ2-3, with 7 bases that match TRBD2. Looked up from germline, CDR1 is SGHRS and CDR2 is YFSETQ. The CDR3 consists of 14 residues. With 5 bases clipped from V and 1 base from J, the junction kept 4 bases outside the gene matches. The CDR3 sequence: CASRGGVRTDTQYF. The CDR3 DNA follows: TGCGCCAGCAGGGGAGGGGTTCGCACAGATACGCAGTATTTT.

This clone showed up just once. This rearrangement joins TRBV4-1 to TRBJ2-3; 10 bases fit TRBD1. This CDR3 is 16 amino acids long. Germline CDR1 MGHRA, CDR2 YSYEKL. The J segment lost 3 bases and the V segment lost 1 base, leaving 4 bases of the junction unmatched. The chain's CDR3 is CASSQGDRGRTDTQYF. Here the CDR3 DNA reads TGCGCCAGCAGCCAAGGCGACAGGGGGCGTACAGATACGCAGTATTTT.

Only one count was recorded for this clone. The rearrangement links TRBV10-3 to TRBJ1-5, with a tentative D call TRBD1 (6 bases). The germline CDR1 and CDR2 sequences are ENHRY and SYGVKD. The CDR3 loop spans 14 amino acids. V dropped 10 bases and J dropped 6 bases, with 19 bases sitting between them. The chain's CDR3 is CATNPGVPGQPQHF. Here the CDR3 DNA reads TGTGCCACAAATCCAGGGGTCCCGGGTCAGCCCCAGCATTTT.

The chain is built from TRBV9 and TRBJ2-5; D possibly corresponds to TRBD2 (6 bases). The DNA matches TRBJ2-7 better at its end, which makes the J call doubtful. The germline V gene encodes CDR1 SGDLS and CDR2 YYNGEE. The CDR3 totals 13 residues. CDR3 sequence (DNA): TGTGCCAGCAGCGCCGGGAGCGGAGGCGAGCAGTACTTC. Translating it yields CASSAGSGGEQYF.

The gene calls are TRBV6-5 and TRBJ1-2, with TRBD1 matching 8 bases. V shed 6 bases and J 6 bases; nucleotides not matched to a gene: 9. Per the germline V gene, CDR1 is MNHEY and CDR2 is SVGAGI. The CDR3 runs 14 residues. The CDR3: CASSPYRGADGYTF. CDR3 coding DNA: TGTGCCAGCAGCCCATACAGGGGGGCGGATGGCTACACCTTC.

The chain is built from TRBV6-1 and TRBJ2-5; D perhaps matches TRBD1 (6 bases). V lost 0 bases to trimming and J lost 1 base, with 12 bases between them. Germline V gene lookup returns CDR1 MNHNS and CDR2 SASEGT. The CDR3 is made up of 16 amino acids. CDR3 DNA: TGTGCCAGCAGTGAAGCCATGAGACAGGTCCAAGAGACCCAGTACTTC. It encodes CASSEAMRQVQETQYF.

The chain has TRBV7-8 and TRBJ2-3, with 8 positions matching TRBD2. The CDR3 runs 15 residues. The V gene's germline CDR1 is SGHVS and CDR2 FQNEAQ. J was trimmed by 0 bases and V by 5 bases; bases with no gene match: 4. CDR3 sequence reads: CASSLLADSTDTQYF. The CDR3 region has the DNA TGTGCCAGCAGCCTACTAGCGGACAGCACAGATACGCAGTATTTT.

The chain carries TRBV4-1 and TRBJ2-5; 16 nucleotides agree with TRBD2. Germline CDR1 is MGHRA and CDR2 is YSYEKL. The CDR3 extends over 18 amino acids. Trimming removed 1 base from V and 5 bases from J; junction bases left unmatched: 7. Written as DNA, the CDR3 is TGCGCCAGCAGCCAAGTCGGGACTAGCGGGGGGGCCGGTGAGACCCAGTACTTC. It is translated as CASSQVGTSGGAGETQYF.

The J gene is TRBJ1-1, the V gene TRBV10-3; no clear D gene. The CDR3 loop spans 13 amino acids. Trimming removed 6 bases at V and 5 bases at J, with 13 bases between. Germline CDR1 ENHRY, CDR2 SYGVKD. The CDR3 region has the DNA TGTGCCATCAGGACAACTCCTGGGACTGAAGCTTTCTTT. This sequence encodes CAIRTTPGTEAFF.